Listed here are 31 T cell receptor beta chains from one sample, sequenced in a study of CD8 T cells in ankylosing spondylitis. Broader study findings: There was a TCR beta motif, made of several highly homologous variants, that appeared characteristic of ankylosing spondylitis blood.

Their cognate antigens are unknown. TCRdb ran MiXCR on the 5' RACE reads and lists one entry per CDR3 protein. The table lists roughly 700,000 distinct CDR3 sequences, over 15% of them singletons. The sequenced material came from blood, either unsorted or a sorted T cell fraction (not recorded which). The receptors shown here come from a male donor with ankylosing spondylitis.

The chain recombines TRBV30 with TRBJ1-2; no clear D gene. This CDR3 is built from 12 residues. V was cut by 0 bases and J by 3 bases, with 5 bases left in between. Germline CDR1 and CDR2: GTSNPN and SVGIG (reference sequence). The chain's CDR3 is CAWSVTDYGYTF. The CDR3 DNA reads as TGTGCCTGGAGTGTAACAGACTATGGCTACACCTTC.

This clonotype occurred many times. The chain employs TRBV4-1 and TRBJ2-2, with D tentatively TRBD1 (6 bases). Germline CDR1 and CDR2: MGHRA and YSYEKL. The CDR3 totals 14 residues. Trimming took off 4 bases at V and 4 bases at J, with 10 bases between the two ends. The CDR3 DNA is TGCGCCAGCAGCCCTCGGGACATCACCGGGGAGCTGTTTTTT. Its protein is CASSPRDITGELFF.

Only a few counts were recorded for this clonotype. This sequence may be a read error, since a much larger clone differs from it by one base. The CDR3 loop reads CASSLSGATDTQYF. CDR3 nucleotides: TGTGCCAGCAGTTTAAGCGGGGCCACAGATACGCAGTATTTT. The chain couples TRBV12-3 or TRBV12-4 to TRBJ2-3; 7 bases match TRBD2. Trimming took 2 bases from V and 2 from J; bases not matched to a gene: 1. The CDR3 has 14 amino acids.

A few counts support this clonotype. The gene calls are TRBV5-1 and TRBJ2-7; D is possibly TRBD1 (6 bases). CDR3 length: 15 amino acids. V was shortened by 2 bases and J by 3 bases, with 15 bases between the two germline ends. Germline-derived CDR1 and CDR2 are SGHRS and YFSETQ. CDR3 in DNA: TGCGCCAGCAGCTTAAGCAGGGGTGAGATCTACGAGCAGTACTTC. It is translated as CASSLSRGEIYEQYF. The variable domain in full, completed from reference TRBV5-1 and TRBJ2-7, reads KAGVTQTPRYLIKTRGQQVTLSCSPISGHRSVSWYQQTPGQGLQFLFEYFSETQRNKGNFPGRFSGRQFSNSRSEMNVSTLELGDSALYLCASSLSRGEIYEQYFGPGTRLTVT.

This clonotype was detected many times. V and J are TRBV4-3 and TRBJ1-4; D unclear. The germline V gene has CDR1 LGHNA and CDR2 YSLEER. The CDR3 sequence is 14 residues long. Trimming took off 4 bases at V and 0 bases at J, with 6 bases between the two ends. The CDR3: CASSLDATNEKLFF. In DNA form, the CDR3 reads TGCGCCAGCAGCCTAGATGCAACTAATGAAAAACTGTTTTTT.

The chain couples TRBV2 to TRBJ1-1, with D uncertain. The V end was cut by 4 bases, the J end by 2 bases, with 11 bases between. Per the germline V gene, CDR1 is SNHLY and CDR2 is FYNNEI. The CDR3 spans 14 residues. CDR3 protein: CASSGKEANTEAFF. CDR3 in DNA: TGTGCCAGCAGTGGGAAAGAAGCAAACACTGAAGCTTTCTTT. The full variable domain, completed using reference TRBV2 and TRBJ1-1, is EPEVTQTPSHQVTQMGQEVILRCVPISNHLYFYWYRQILGQKVEFLVSFYNNEISEKSEIFDDQFSVERPDGSNFTLKIRSTKLEDSAMYFCASSGKEANTEAFFGQGTRLTVV.

The chain links TRBV20-1 to TRBJ1-2; 7 bases align to TRBD1. Trimming cost V 6 bases and J 5 bases; bases outside gene matches: 9. Looked up from germline, CDR1 is DFQATT and CDR2 is SNEGSKA (reference sequence). The CDR3 sequence is 13 residues long. The CDR3 DNA is TGCAGTGCCGGAGGGACAGAGGGTTATGGCTACACCTTC. Amino acids: CSAGGTEGYGYTF.

This clonotype occurred a few times. V usage is TRBV28 and J usage is TRBJ1-4; maybe TRBD1 (6 bases). The length of the CDR3 is 15 residues. Germline CDR1 is MDHEN and CDR2 is SYDVKM. The V end lost 6 bases, the J end lost 7 bases, and 18 bases lay between the germline ends. The CDR3 DNA follows: TGTGCCAGCAGAGGATTGGGGGGCGCGTTTGAAAAACTGTTTTTT. Its translation is CASRGLGGAFEKLFF.

This clonotype was seen more than once but under ten times. The chain links TRBV6-1 to TRBJ2-7, with D perhaps matching TRBD1 or TRBD2 (5 bases each). Per the germline V gene, CDR1 is MNHNS and CDR2 is SASEGT. The V end lost 6 bases, the J end lost 4 bases, and 31 bases lay between the germline ends. This CDR3 has 19 residues. CDR3 nucleotide sequence: TGTGCCAGCAGGGTTAGGGCGTCCCGTTTGGGGACCGCTACTTACGAGCAGTACTTC. Its translation is CASRVRASRLGTATYEQYF.

The rearrangement joins TRBV24-1 to TRBJ2-1; D is ambiguous. The V end lost 5 bases, the J end lost 2 bases, and 9 bases lay between the germline ends. This CDR3 has 14 amino acids. CDR1 KGHDR and CDR2 SFDVKD come from the germline V gene. CDR3 bases: TGTGCCACCAGTGGCAACTCTACCTACAATGAGCAGTTCTTC. This codes for CATSGNSTYNEQFF.

V is TRBV4-2 and J is TRBJ2-7; D is unclear. CDR3 size: 15 residues. The ends were cut back, 0 bases at V and 0 bases at J, with 9 bases in the middle. Germline values: CDR1 LGHNA, CDR2 YNFKEQ. CDR3 protein: CASSQDSSLSYEQYF. For the CDR3, the DNA is TGTGCCAGCAGCCAAGATTCTAGTCTCTCCTACGAGCAGTACTTC.

This clonotype was recorded a few times. The chain uses TRBV7-9 and TRBJ2-3, with D unresolved. The V gene's germline CDR1 is SEHNR and CDR2 FQNEAQ (reference sequence). The CDR3 loop spans 15 amino acids. Trimming removed 1 base from V and 6 bases from J, with 14 bases in between. The CDR3 DNA reads as TGTGCCAGCAGCTTAGGGGTCGCCGTCACGGATACGCAGTATTTT. This translates into CASSLGVAVTDTQYF.

This clonotype was seen more than once but under ten times. V and J are TRBV3-1 and TRBJ2-1, with TRBD2 identical over 8 bases. The J segment lost 1 base and the V segment lost 0 bases, leaving 5 bases of the junction unmatched. This CDR3 is built from 17 residues. The germline gives CDR1 LGHDT, CDR2 YNNKEL (reference sequence). The CDR3 bases are TGTGCCAGCAGCCAAGAGGGACTAGGGAATTCCTACAATGAGCAGTTCTTC. Its protein is CASSQEGLGNSYNEQFF.

Ten or more counts support this clonotype. The V call is TRBV7-2, the J call TRBJ1-2; D gene unclear. Germline CDR1 is SGHTA and CDR2 is FQGNSA. CDR3 length equals 11 residues. Trimming pared 5 bases from V and 9 bases from J, leaving 10 bases between. The CDR3, as DNA: TGTGCCAGCAGCAGTGGCAGTAGCTACACCTTC. It translates to CASSSGSSYTF.

This clonotype was recorded a few times. The chain links TRBV29-1 to TRBJ2-7; D is undetermined. The germline V gene encodes CDR1 SQVTM and CDR2 ANQGSEA. This CDR3 has 11 amino acids. The V end lost 4 bases, the J end lost 6 bases, and 10 bases lay between the germline ends. The CDR3: CSVALQVEQYF. CDR3 bases: TGCAGCGTTGCCCTTCAGGTCGAGCAGTACTTC.

V gene TRBV11-1 combines with J gene TRBJ1-1; D not certain. There are 14 residues in the CDR3. Germline CDR1 reads SGHAT; CDR2 reads FQDESV (reference sequence). Trimming removed 8 bases from V and 5 bases from J, with 18 bases in between. The CDR3 region has the DNA TGTGCCAGCGGATTAAACCCGAGGAGGACTGAAGCTTTCTTT. Residues: CASGLNPRRTEAFF.

In this sample, this clonotype turned up many times. The V gene is TRBV12-3 or TRBV12-4, the J gene TRBJ2-7; perhaps TRBD2 as D (5 bases). The ends were cut back, 3 bases at V and 4 bases at J, with 10 bases in the middle. This CDR3 comprises 13 residues. The CDR3: CASSFYGEYEQYF. DNA for the CDR3: TGTGCCAGCAGTTTTTACGGGGAGTACGAGCAGTACTTC.

This clonotype has ten or more counts. V and J are TRBV12-3 or TRBV12-4 and TRBJ2-7; D remains ambiguous. The CDR3 is 13 residues long. The V end was cut by 3 bases, the J end by 1 base, with 7 bases between. Written as DNA, the CDR3 is TGTGCCAGCAGTTTCGGCCGATCCTACGAGCAGTACTTC. Translation gives CASSFGRSYEQYF.

The chain uses TRBV29-1 and TRBJ2-7; the D gene could be TRBD1 or TRBD2 (5 bases each). The length of the CDR3 is 14 residues. Germline V gene sequence: CDR1 SQVTM, CDR2 ANQGSEA. V shed 6 bases and J shed 7 bases, with 22 bases lying between them. CDR3 amino acids: CSVPGTPVSGEQYF. The CDR3 coding sequence is TGCAGCGTGCCCGGGACCCCAGTTTCTGGTGAGCAGTACTTC.

This clonotype has only a few counts. The J gene is TRBJ2-1, the V gene TRBV20-1; maybe TRBD2 (5 bases). Trimming pared 4 bases from V and 1 base from J, leaving 8 bases between. The CDR3 is 13 residues long. Germline-derived CDR1 and CDR2 are DFQATT and SNEGSKA (reference sequence). CDR3 sequence: CSAIANSYNEQFF. The DNA for the CDR3 is TGCAGTGCTATAGCGAATTCCTACAATGAGCAGTTCTTC.

The rearrangement joins TRBV7-2 to TRBJ2-3, with a weak D call TRBD2 (6 bases). Germline loops: CDR1 SGHTA, CDR2 FQGNSA. This CDR3 contains 14 residues. The V gene lost 3 bases and the J gene lost 2 bases, with 9 bases spanning the gap. The CDR3, as DNA: TGTGCCAGCAGCTTCACTAGCTACACAGATACGCAGTATTTT. It encodes CASSFTSYTDTQYF. Based on the CDR3 plus reference TRBV7-2 and TRBJ2-3, the full variable domain is GAGVSQSPSNKVTEKGKDVELRCDPISGHTALYWYRQSLGQGLEFLIYFQGNSAPDKSGLPSDRFSAERTGGSVSTLTIQRTQQEDSAVYLCASSFTSYTDTQYFGPGTRLTVL.

The chain couples TRBV10-3 to TRBJ1-5, with a tentative D call TRBD1 (6 bases). CDR1 is ENHRY and CDR2 is SYGVKD in the germline V gene. The V and J ends lost 9 bases and 6 bases respectively, with 15 bases between them. The CDR3 has 13 residues. CDR3 region: CAMGEHRAQPQHF. Written as DNA, the CDR3 is TGTGCCATGGGAGAACACAGGGCTCAGCCCCAGCATTTT.

This clonotype was observed a handful of times. This chain's CDR3 is CASSYSGTNYEQYF. The CDR3 nucleotides read TGTGCCAGCAGTTACTCCGGGACTAACTACGAGCAGTACTTC. The V call is TRBV6-5, the J call TRBJ2-7; TRBD2 agrees at 7 bases. Germline V lookup: CDR1 MNHEY, CDR2 SVGAGI. The V segment lost 0 bases and the J segment 3 bases; nucleotides outside the gene matches: 2. The CDR3 is 14 residues long.

This clonotype was observed a few times. The V gene is TRBV28, the J gene TRBJ2-7; tentative D call: TRBD1 (6 bases). This CDR3 contains 13 residues. The germline V gene has CDR1 MDHEN and CDR2 SYDVKM. Trimming took 5 bases from V and 4 from J, leaving 12 bases between them. The CDR3 region is CASSVAQGYEQYF. CDR3 nucleotides: TGTGCCAGCAGTGTTGCACAGGGTTACGAGCAGTACTTC.

In this sample, this clonotype turned up once. The rearrangement links TRBV6-2 or TRBV6-3 to TRBJ2-5, with 7 bases that match TRBD1. In germline, CDR1 is MNHEY, CDR2 SVGEGT. There are 13 residues in the CDR3. J gave up 5 bases and V 10 bases, and 10 bases lay outside the gene matches. The CDR3 DNA is TGTGCCACGACTTGGGGACAGAGCGAGACCCAGTACTTC. Protein sequence: CATTWGQSETQYF.

Written as DNA, the CDR3 is TGCAGTGCGATCGTGGTGCGGGGGTCCTACGAGCAGTACTTC. It yields the protein CSAIVVRGSYEQYF. This rearrangement joins TRBV20-1 to TRBJ2-7; 7 bases are shared with TRBD2. V trimming: 6 bases; J trimming: 1 base; junction bases outside the gene matches: 9. CDR3 size: 14 residues. Germline V CDR1 and CDR2: DFQATT, SNEGSKA (reference sequence).

This sequence joins TRBV3-1 and TRBJ1-4; no clear D. Between the trimmed V and J ends, which lost 5 bases and 6 bases, there was a span of 10 bases. CDR1 and CDR2 (germline): LGHDT, YNNKEL (reference sequence). The CDR3 is 13 amino acids. CDR3 residues: CASSGLLDEKLFF. The CDR3 nucleotides read TGTGCCAGCAGCGGATTACTGGATGAAAAACTGTTTTTT.

This clonotype was detected many times. The rearrangement uses TRBV10-2 and TRBJ1-1; 7 nucleotides align to TRBD1. CDR3 length: 14 amino acids. After removal of 4 bases from V and 0 bases from J, the junction contained 2 bases not matched to a gene. Germline V lookup: CDR1 WSHSY, CDR2 SAAADI. In DNA, the CDR3 is TGCGCCAGCAGTGGACAGGGTCTGAACACTGAAGCTTTCTTT. Protein product: CASSGQGLNTEAFF.

This chain links TRBV6-1 with TRBJ1-6; D is uncertain. CDR1 MNHNS and CDR2 SASEGT come from the germline V gene. The CDR3 sequence is 16 residues long. V lost 11 bases and J 0 bases, leaving 17 bases between the germline ends. CDR3 residues: CAGSPGSASYNSPLHF. The CDR3 nucleotides read TGTGCCGGCTCCCCCGGGTCAGCCTCCTATAATTCACCCCTCCACTTT.

V usage is TRBV29-1 and J usage is TRBJ2-3; 13 nucleotides match TRBD2. Trimming at V came to 5 bases and at J to 0 bases, leaving 11 bases not matched to a gene. The germline gives CDR1 SQVTM, CDR2 ANQGSEA. The CDR3 has 18 amino acids. CDR3 sequence: CSVHGTSGTKTSTDTQYF. The CDR3 DNA reads as TGCAGCGTTCACGGGACTAGCGGGACTAAAACTAGCACAGATACGCAGTATTTT.

This clonotype showed up just once. CDR3 nucleotide sequence: TGTGCCAGCAGCTTTAGGCTCCAGGGGTTGAAAGAGACCCAGTACTTC. It codes for CASSFRLQGLKETQYF. The chain carries TRBV7-8 and TRBJ2-5; D is possibly TRBD1 (6 bases). This CDR3 spans 16 amino acids. V lost 3 bases and J lost 3, with 17 bases in between. CDR1 is SGHVS, CDR2 FQNEAQ, per germline. The complete variable domain, with remaining parts taken from reference TRBV7-8 and TRBJ2-5, reads GAGVSQSPRYKVAKRGQDVALRCDPISGHVSLFWYQQALGQGPEFLTYFQNEAQLDKSGLPSDRFFAERPEGSVSTLKIQRTQQEDSAVYLCASSFRLQGLKETQYFGPGTRLLVL.